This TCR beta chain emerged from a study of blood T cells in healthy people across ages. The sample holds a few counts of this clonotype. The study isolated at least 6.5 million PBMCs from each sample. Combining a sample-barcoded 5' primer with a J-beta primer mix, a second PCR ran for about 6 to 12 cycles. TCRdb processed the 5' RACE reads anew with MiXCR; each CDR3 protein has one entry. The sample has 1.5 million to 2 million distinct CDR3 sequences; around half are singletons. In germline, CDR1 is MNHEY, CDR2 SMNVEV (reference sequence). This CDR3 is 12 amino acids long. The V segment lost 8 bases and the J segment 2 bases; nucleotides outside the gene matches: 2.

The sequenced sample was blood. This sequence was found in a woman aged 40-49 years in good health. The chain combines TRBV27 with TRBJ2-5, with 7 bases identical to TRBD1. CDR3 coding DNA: TGTGCCAGCCTGGACAGGCAAGAGACCCAGTACTTC. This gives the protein CASLDRQETQYF.